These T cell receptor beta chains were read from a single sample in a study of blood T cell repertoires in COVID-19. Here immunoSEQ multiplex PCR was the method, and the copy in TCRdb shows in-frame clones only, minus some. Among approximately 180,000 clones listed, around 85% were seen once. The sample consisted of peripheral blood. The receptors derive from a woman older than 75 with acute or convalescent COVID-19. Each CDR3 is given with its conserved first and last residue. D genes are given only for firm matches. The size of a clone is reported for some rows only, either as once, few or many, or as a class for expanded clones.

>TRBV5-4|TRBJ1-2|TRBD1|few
TGTGCCAGCAGCTTGGCAACAGGGGTTGACTATGGCTACACCTTC
CASSLATGVDYGYTF
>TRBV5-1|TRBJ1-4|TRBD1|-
TGCGCCAGCAGCTTGGCCATGGGGACAGGGCGGGAAAAACTGTTTTTT
CASSLAMGTGREKLFF
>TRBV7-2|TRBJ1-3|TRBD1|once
TGTGCCAGCAGCCGGGACAGGGGGCTCGGAAACACCATATATTTT
CASSRDRGLGNTIYF
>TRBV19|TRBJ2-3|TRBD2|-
TGTGCCAGTAGGACTAGCGGGGATACGCAGTATTTT
CASRTSGDTQYF
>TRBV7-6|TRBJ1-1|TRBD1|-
TGTGCCAGCAGCCACAGGGGAAGGCGTCATGAAGCTTTCTTT
CASSHRGRRHEAFF
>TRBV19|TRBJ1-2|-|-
TGTGCCAGTAGTATCATGAGTGGGGCAGGCTATGGCTACACCTTC
CASSIMSGAGYGYTF
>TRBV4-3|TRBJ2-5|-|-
TGCGCCAGCAGCCAAGGAGTAGCGGCTCATTCTTTCCAAGAGACCCAGTACTTC
CASSQGVAAHSFQETQYF
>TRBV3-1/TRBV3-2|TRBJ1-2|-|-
TGTGCCAGCAGTCCAGGGTTTGGCTACACCTTC
CASSPGFGYTF
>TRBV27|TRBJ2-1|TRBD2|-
TGTGCCAGCAGTCCCCGAGGGGAGACTAGCGGGGGCTACAATGAGCAGTTCTTC
CASSPRGETSGGYNEQFF
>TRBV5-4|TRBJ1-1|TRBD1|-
TGTGCCAGCAGCTTGGCGGGAGGGGGCCTGAACACTGAAGCTTTCTTT
CASSLAGGGLNTEAFF
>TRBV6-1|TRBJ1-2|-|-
TGTGCCAGCAGTGAAGGCCCAGCTAACTATGGCTACACCTTC
CASSEGPANYGYTF
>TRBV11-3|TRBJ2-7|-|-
TGTGCCAGCAGCTTGGGCGGACAAATAAACGAGCAGTACTTC
CASSLGGQINEQYF
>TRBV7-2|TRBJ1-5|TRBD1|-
TGTGCCAGCAGCTCAACCGGGACAGGGGGCCACAATCAGCCCCAGCATTTT
CASSSTGTGGHNQPQHF